This T cell receptor beta chain came from a study of T cell responses to AZD1222 COVID-19 vaccine. Libraries were prepared by immunoSEQ multiplex PCR; TCRdb keeps only in-frame clonotypes and omits some of them. The repertoire holds roughly 160,000 clones, with 90% to 95% as singletons. The V gene end was trimmed by 5 bases and the J gene end by 0 bases; junction bases not matched to a gene: 5. Germline-derived CDR1 and CDR2 are LNHDA and SQIVND (reference sequence). The CDR3 has 15 amino acids. This clone was observed once. Its antigen is still unknown. Whole-study results and caveats: Clonal diversity was possibly underestimated; the donors were predominantly white British and more often female. Spike-specific TCRs gained breadth and depth after people received two AZD1222 doses. AZD1222 recipients seropositive at baseline numbered only five to seven.

This chain connects TRBV19 to TRBJ2-7; 9 bases line up with TRBD2. The specimen was peripheral blood, collected on day 0 of MenACWY control vaccination. The origin of this receptor is an adult in good health. DNA for the CDR3: TGTGCCAGTAGTGTTAGCGGGAGATCCTCCTACGAGCAGTACTTC. Protein: CASSVSGRSSYEQYF.